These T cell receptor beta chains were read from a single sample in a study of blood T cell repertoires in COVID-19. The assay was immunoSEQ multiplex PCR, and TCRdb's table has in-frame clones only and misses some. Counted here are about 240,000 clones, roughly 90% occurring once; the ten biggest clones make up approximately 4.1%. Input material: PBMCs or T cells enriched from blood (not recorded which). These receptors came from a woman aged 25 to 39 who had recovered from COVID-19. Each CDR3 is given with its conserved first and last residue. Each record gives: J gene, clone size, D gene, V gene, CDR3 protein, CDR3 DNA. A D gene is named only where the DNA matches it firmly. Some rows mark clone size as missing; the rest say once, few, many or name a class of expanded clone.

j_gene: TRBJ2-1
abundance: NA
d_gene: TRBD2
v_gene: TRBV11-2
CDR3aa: CASSLAAGLAGVNEQFF
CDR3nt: TGTGCCAGCAGCTTAGCCGCGGGACTAGCGGGAGTCAATGAGCAGTTCTTC

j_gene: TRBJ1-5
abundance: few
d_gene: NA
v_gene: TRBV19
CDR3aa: CASSIERQYNQPQHF
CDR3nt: TGTGCCAGTAGTATAGAGCGGCAATACAATCAGCCCCAGCATTTT

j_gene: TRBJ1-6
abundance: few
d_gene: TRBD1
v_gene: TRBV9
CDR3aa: CASSSRDRGNSPLHF
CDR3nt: TGTGCCAGCAGCTCCCGGGACAGGGGAAATTCACCCCTCCACTTT

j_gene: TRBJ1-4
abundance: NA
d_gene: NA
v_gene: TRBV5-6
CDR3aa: CASSWRVDLNEKLFF
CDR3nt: TGTGCCAGCAGCTGGAGGGTGGATCTTAATGAAAAACTGTTTTTT

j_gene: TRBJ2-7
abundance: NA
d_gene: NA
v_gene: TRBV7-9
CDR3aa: CASSLGGSEQYF
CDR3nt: TGTGCCAGCAGCTTAGGTGGGAGCGAGCAGTACTTC

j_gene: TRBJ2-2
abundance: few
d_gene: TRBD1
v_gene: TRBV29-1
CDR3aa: CSVVGGPSNTGELFF
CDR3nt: TGCAGCGTTGTAGGGGGCCCGTCTAACACCGGGGAGCTGTTTTTT

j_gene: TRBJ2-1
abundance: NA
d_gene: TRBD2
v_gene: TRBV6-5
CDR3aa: CASSLSSGPPDEQFF
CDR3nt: TGTGCCAGCAGTTTGTCTAGCGGGCCTCCGGATGAGCAGTTCTTC

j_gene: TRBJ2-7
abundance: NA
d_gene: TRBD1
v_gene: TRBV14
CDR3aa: CASSLNTGTVEAEQYF
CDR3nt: TGTGCCAGCAGCCTTAACACCGGGACAGTTGAGGCCGAGCAGTACTTC

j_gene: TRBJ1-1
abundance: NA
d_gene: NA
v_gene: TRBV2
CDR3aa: CASSEAVGRGNTEAFF
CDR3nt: TGTGCCAGCAGTGAAGCTGTGGGCCGGGGAAATACTGAAGCTTTCTTT

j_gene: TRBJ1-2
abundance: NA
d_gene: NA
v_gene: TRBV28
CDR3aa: CASSLSPVHGYTF
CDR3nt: TGTGCCAGCAGTTTATCGCCGGTTCATGGCTACACCTTC

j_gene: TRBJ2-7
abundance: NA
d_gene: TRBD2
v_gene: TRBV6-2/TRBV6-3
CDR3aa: CASTPGEGTYEQYF
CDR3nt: TGTGCCAGCACCCCGGGGGAGGGGACCTACGAGCAGTACTTC

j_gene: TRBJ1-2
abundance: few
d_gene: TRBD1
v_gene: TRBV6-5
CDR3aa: CASSLDRGYGYTF
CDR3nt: TGTGCCAGCAGTTTGGACAGGGGCTATGGCTACACCTTC

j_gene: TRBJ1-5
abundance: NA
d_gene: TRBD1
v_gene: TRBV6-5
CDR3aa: CASSLHGQAGNQPQHF
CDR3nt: TGTGCCAGCAGTTTACATGGACAGGCTGGCAATCAGCCCCAGCATTTT

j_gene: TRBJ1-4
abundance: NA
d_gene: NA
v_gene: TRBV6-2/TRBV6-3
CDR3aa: CASSRLGGRGEKLFF
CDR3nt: TGTGCCAGCAGCCGCCTGGGAGGGCGAGGGGAAAAACTGTTTTTT

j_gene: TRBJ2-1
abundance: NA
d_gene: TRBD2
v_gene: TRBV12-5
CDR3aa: CASGLEFLGGRGPIEQFF
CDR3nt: TGTGCTAGTGGTTTGGAGTTCCTCGGCGGGAGGGGTCCCATTGAGCAGTTCTTC

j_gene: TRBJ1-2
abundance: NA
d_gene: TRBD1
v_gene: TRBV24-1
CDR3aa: CATSDWTGNGGYTF
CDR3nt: TGTGCCACCAGTGACTGGACAGGGAACGGTGGCTACACCTTC

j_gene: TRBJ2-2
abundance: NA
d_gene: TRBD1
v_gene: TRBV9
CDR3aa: CASSHSSTGGSGELFF
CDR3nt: TGTGCCAGCAGCCATAGCTCGACAGGGGGCAGCGGGGAGCTGTTTTTT

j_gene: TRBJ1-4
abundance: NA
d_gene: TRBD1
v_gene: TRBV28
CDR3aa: CASSVQGANYEKLFF
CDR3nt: TGTGCCAGCAGCGTACAGGGGGCTAACTATGAAAAACTGTTTTTT

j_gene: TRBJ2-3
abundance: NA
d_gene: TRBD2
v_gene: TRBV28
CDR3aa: CASSSTGLAGDPPTTDTQYF
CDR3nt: TGTGCCAGCAGTTCCACGGGGTTAGCGGGAGACCCTCCAACCACAGATACGCAGTATTTT

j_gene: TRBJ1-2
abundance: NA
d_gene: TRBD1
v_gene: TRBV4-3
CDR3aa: CASSQVGQGGGYTF
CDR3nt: TGCGCCAGCAGCCAGGTGGGACAGGGGGGCGGCTACACCTTC

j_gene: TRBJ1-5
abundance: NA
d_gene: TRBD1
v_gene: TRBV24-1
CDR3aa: CATSDPHRGGDQPQHF
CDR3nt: TGTGCCACCAGTGATCCTCACAGGGGGGGCGATCAGCCCCAGCATTTT

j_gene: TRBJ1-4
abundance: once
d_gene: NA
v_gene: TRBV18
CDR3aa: CASSPDRSTNEKLFF
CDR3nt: TGTGCCAGCTCACCTGACAGATCAACTAATGAAAAACTGTTTTTT

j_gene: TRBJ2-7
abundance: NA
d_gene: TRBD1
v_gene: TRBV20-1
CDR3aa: CSASDGQGGYEQYF
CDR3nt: TGCAGTGCTAGTGACGGACAGGGGGGCTACGAGCAGTACTTC

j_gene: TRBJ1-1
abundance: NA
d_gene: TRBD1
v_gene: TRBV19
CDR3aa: CASSNRQGWEAFF
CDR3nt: TGTGCCAGTAGTAACCGACAGGGTTGGGAAGCTTTCTTT

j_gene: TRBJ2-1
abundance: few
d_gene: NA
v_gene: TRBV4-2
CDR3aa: CASSQDGLPNNEQFF
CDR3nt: TGTGCCAGCAGCCAAGACGGACTACCTAACAATGAGCAGTTCTTC

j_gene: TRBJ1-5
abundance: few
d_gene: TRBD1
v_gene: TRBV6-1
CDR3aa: CASSDPPGTGGGNQPQHF
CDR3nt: TGTGCCAGCAGTGACCCTCCCGGGACAGGGGGCGGCAATCAGCCCCAGCATTTT

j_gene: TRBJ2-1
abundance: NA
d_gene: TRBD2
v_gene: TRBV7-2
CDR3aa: CASSLREGLRLTYNEQFF
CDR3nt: TGTGCCAGCAGCTTAAGGGAGGGGTTGAGGCTCACCTACAATGAGCAGTTCTTC

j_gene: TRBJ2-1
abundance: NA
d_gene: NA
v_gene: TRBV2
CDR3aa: CASRASSLDEQFF
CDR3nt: TGTGCCAGCAGAGCCTCGAGTCTGGATGAGCAGTTCTTC

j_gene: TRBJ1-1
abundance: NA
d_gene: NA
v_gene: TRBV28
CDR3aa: CASSLWVGRTEAFF
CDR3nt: TGTGCCAGCAGTTTATGGGTAGGGAGGACTGAAGCTTTCTTT